This is a list of T cell receptor beta chains from one sample in a study of T-cell memory formation after mild COVID-19. TCRdb re-analysed the 5' RACE reads in MiXCR, keeping a single row per CDR3 protein. The profile shows 25,000 to 35,000 distinct CDR3 sequences, 7.4% of them singletons. Sequenced: PBMCs or a T cell subset sorted from them (not recorded which). These receptors all come from an adult woman who had mild COVID-19 (a few samples of this study predate the infection). Cell type and time point are not known. CDR3s include the opening cysteine and the closing phenylalanine or tryptophan. D genes are given only for firm matches. Where a row states a size, it is once, few, many or the class of an expanded clone; other rows omit it.

J gene,V gene,clone size,D gene,CDR3 DNA,CDR3 protein
TRBJ2-5,TRBV7-7,many,TRBD2,TGTGCTAGCAGCCCGACGGGACTAGCGGGAGGCGAGACCCAGTACTTC,CASSPTGLAGGETQYF
TRBJ2-3,TRBV7-9,many,.,TGTGCCAGCAGCCCCCCCGGCCTTCACACAGATACGCAGTATTTT,CASSPPGLHTDTQYF
TRBJ2-5,TRBV20-1,many,TRBD1,TGCAGTGCTATAAAGACAGGGCGGCAAGAGACCCAGTACTTC,CSAIKTGRQETQYF
TRBJ2-3,TRBV30,many,TRBD2,TGTGCCTGGAATCATGGACTAGCGGGAGTCAAACCAGATACGCAGTATTTT,CAWNHGLAGVKPDTQYF
TRBJ1-1,TRBV25-1,many,.,TGTGCCAGCAGTGACCGAGGGGAGAGCACTGAAGCTTTCTTT,CASSDRGESTEAFF
TRBJ2-7,TRBV5-1,many,.,TGCGCCAGCAGCTTGGAACAGCCCACCTACGAGCAGTACTTC,CASSLEQPTYEQYF
TRBJ2-7,TRBV30,many,TRBD1,TGTGCCTGGAGAGCCCTAACCCCAGGGACAGGGTACTACGAGCAGTACTTC,CAWRALTPGTGYYEQYF
TRBJ2-1,TRBV7-3,many,TRBD2,TGTGCCAGCAGCCTCGCAGGACTAGCGGGAGGATACAATGAGCAGTTCTTC,CASSLAGLAGGYNEQFF
TRBJ2-6,TRBV12-3/TRBV12-4,many,.,TGTGCCAGCAGTTTATCGACGAGACGGGTCTCTGGGGCCAACGTCCTGACTTTC,CASSLSTRRVSGANVLTF
TRBJ2-7,TRBV6-1,many,TRBD1,TGTGCCAGCAGGGACAGGGGGCGTTACGAGCAGTACTTC,CASRDRGRYEQYF
TRBJ1-5,TRBV20-1,many,TRBD1,TGCAGTGCTTGGACAGGGCAATCATATCAGCCCCAGCATTTT,CSAWTGQSYQPQHF
TRBJ2-5,TRBV30,.,TRBD2,TGTGCCTGGGGAAGCGGGGGGGCGGGAGAGACCCAGTACTTC,CAWGSGGAGETQYF
TRBJ1-1,TRBV5-1,many,.,TGCGCCACCAGCTTTTCGGTGGACACTGAAGCTTTCTTT,CATSFSVDTEAFF
TRBJ1-6,TRBV30,many,.,TGTGCCTGGAGTGCCTCAGGGTACTCACCCCTCCACTTT,CAWSASGYSPLHF
TRBJ2-1,TRBV11-2,many,TRBD2,TGTGCCAGCAGCTCGAGGGGCGGACTAGCGGGAGGAACATACAATGAGCAGTTCTTC,CASSSRGGLAGGTYNEQFF
TRBJ1-6,TRBV12-3/TRBV12-4,many,.,TGTGCCAGCAGTGTACACGACAGTAATTCACCCCTCCACTTT,CASSVHDSNSPLHF
TRBJ2-3,TRBV25-1,many,.,TGTGCCAGCAATAACAGCACAGATACGCAGTATTTT,CASNNSTDTQYF
TRBJ2-5,TRBV6-2/TRBV6-3,many,.,TGTGCCAGCAGAGCGGGCGGGCATGAGACCCAGTACTTC,CASRAGGHETQYF
TRBJ1-2,TRBV18,many,TRBD1,TGTGCCAGCTCACGCCGGACAGGGATTCACTATGGCTACACCTTC,CASSRRTGIHYGYTF
TRBJ2-3,TRBV4-2,many,.,TGTGCCAGCAGCCAAGATTTTGGGGGGCCGAGAACAGATACGCAGTATTTT,CASSQDFGGPRTDTQYF
TRBJ2-2,TRBV4-1,large,TRBD1,TGCGCCAGCAGCCCGTCGGGGACAGGGCTCACCGGGGAGCTGTTTTTT,CASSPSGTGLTGELFF
TRBJ1-5,TRBV7-3,many,.,TGTGCCAGCAGTCAGGGGATCAATCAGCCCCAGCATTTT,CASSQGINQPQHF
TRBJ1-1,TRBV5-1,many,TRBD1,TGCGCCAGCAGCGGACAGGGAGCTGAAGCTTTCTTT,CASSGQGAEAFF
TRBJ2-3,TRBV4-2,medium-sized,TRBD1,TGTGCCAGCAGCCAAGGACAGGGTGGCACAGATACGCAGTATTTT,CASSQGQGGTDTQYF
TRBJ2-7,TRBV12-3/TRBV12-4,many,.,TGTGCCAGCAGTTTTCAGGACTCCTACGAGCAGTACTTC,CASSFQDSYEQYF
TRBJ2-1,TRBV7-3,many,TRBD2,TGTGCCAGCAGCCCAGGGACTAGCGCTTACAATGAGCAGTTCTTC,CASSPGTSAYNEQFF
TRBJ1-1,TRBV12-3/TRBV12-4,many,.,TGTGCCAGCAGTTTTCATGGGGGAGGCACTGAAGCTTTCTTT,CASSFHGGGTEAFF
TRBJ1-1,TRBV12-3/TRBV12-4,many,.,TGTGCCAGCTCCTTAAATGGGTATGCCCCGAGGAACACTGAAGCTTTCTTT,CASSLNGYAPRNTEAFF
TRBJ1-4,TRBV20-1,many,.,TGCAGTGCTAGAGATCCTCAGACAACTAATGAAAAACTGTTTTTT,CSARDPQTTNEKLFF
TRBJ1-2,TRBV7-8,many,TRBD1,TGTGCCAGCAGCTCCCCCGGGACAGAGCATTATGGCTACACCTTC,CASSSPGTEHYGYTF
TRBJ2-3,TRBV7-9,many,.,TGTGCCAGCAGCCCGGATCCAGATACGCAGTATTTT,CASSPDPDTQYF
TRBJ1-2,TRBV12-3/TRBV12-4,many,.,TGTGCCAGCAGTTTACAAGGAGCTGACTATGGCTACACCTTC,CASSLQGADYGYTF
TRBJ2-7,TRBV9,few,TRBD1,TGTGCCAGCAGCGCCTCCGGGACAGGGGCATACGAGCAGTACTTC,CASSASGTGAYEQYF
TRBJ2-2,TRBV18,many,.,TGTGCCAGCTCACCATCGAAGGCCTCGACCGGGGAGCTGTTTTTT,CASSPSKASTGELFF
TRBJ2-1,TRBV7-9,medium-sized,TRBD2,TGTGCCAGCAGCTTAGGCGGGAGGGCCTACAATGAGCAGTTCTTC,CASSLGGRAYNEQFF
TRBJ2-7,TRBV11-3,many,TRBD2,TGTGCCAGCAGCTCCCCCCTCTTTGTGGGAGGGCCGACGCAGTACTTC,CASSSPLFVGGPTQYF
TRBJ1-1,TRBV20-1,many,.,TGCAGTGCTACAGACCCGGGACCTGAAGCTTTCTTT,CSATDPGPEAFF
TRBJ2-7,TRBV25-1,many,TRBD1,TGTGCCAGCAGTGCCGGGACAGATCTTTCCTACGAGCAGTACTTC,CASSAGTDLSYEQYF